The rows below give T cell receptor beta chains drawn from one sample of a study of CD8+ T cells in alopecia areata. This table comes from immunoSEQ multiplex PCR, and its TCRdb copy is limited to in-frame clones, with some not included. The table has some 98,000 clones, 61% seen once; the top ten hold roughly a sixth. The specimen was CD8+ T cells sorted from blood, collected at week 4, from a patient treated with tofacitinib. The origin of the receptors is a human donor with alopecia areata. The CDR3 runs from the conserved cysteine through the conserved F or W. The D gene is left open where the match is weak. Size tells how often a clone was seen (once, few, many) or the class of an expanded clone, and some rows leave it out.

clone size	D gene	V gene	J gene	CDR3 protein	CDR3 DNA
NA	NA	TRBV30	TRBJ1-2	CAWTLRGGILSLTF	TGTGCCTGGACCCTACGTGGAGGCATTTTAAGCCTAACCTTC
NA	NA	TRBV5-6	TRBJ2-7	CASSLVQGSNEQYF	TGTGCCAGCAGCTTGGTCCAGGGTTCCAACGAGCAGTACTTC
NA	TRBD2	TRBV5-6	TRBJ2-1	CASSFLAGAVYNEQFF	TGTGCCAGCAGCTTTTTGGCGGGAGCGGTTTACAATGAGCAGTTCTTC
NA	TRBD2	TRBV5-1	TRBJ2-1	CASSLALAGGFNEQFF	TGCGCCAGCAGCTTGGCCCTAGCGGGAGGCTTTAATGAGCAGTTCTTC
once	NA	TRBV6-5	TRBJ1-2	CASSFSQGYGYTF	TGTGCCAGCAGTTTCTCACAGGGTTATGGCTACACCTTC
NA	TRBD1	TRBV7-9	TRBJ1-2	CASSPWTGVDYGYTF	TGTGCCAGCAGCCCGTGGACAGGGGTTGACTATGGCTACACCTTC
NA	NA	TRBV13	TRBJ2-7	CASSGLPTDWQYF	TGTGCCAGCAGCGGTCTCCCTACGGATTGGCAGTACTTC
NA	NA	TRBV19	TRBJ1-1	CASFREPNTEAFF	TGTGCCAGTTTCCGGGAGCCGAACACTGAAGCTTTCTTT
NA	TRBD2	TRBV6-4	TRBJ2-1	CASSDRGGWNEQFF	TGTGCCAGCAGTGACCGGGGGGGTTGGAATGAGCAGTTCTTC
NA	NA	TRBV29-1	TRBJ2-7	CSAGQSYEQYF	TGCAGCGCCGGACAGTCCTACGAGCAGTACTTC